This note documents a single T cell receptor (beta chain) sequence. Its antigen is not identified. Only in-frame clones appear in the TCRdb table, and some are missing; sequencing was by immunoSEQ multiplex PCR. The profile shows roughly 97,000 clones, 70% to 90% of them singletons. These data belong to a study of T cell responses to AZD1222 COVID-19 vaccine. About the study: Second-dose timings of about 4 or about 12 weeks were pooled.

This CDR3 is 15 amino acids long. From germline, CDR1 is SGHRS and CDR2 YFSETQ. Trimming removed 0 bases at V and 2 bases at J, with 11 bases between. Study-level points and caveats: CD4 TCRs linked to vaccination spanned spike, dominating at 160-218 and 743-854.

This chain links TRBV5-1 with TRBJ2-5, with D unclear. Sequencing used peripheral blood, obtained on day 0 of AZD1222 vaccination. The TCR sequence derives from an adult in good health. The DNA for the CDR3 is TGCGCCAGCAGCTTGGTCGGAAAGCAACAAGAGACCCAGTACTTC. Amino acid sequence: CASSLVGKQQETQYF.